This TCR beta chain was captured in a study of blood T cell repertoires in COVID-19. Study at large: The cDNA or gDNA used as material had been derived from T cells, B-cell-depleted T cells, or PBMCs.

The V gene lost 0 bases and the J gene lost 5 bases, with 11 bases spanning the gap. CDR1 and CDR2 (germline): SGDLS, YYNGEE. The CDR3 consists of 14 residues. Profiled with immunoSEQ multiplex PCR; TCRdb holds only in-frame clones, not every one. This table holds hundreds of thousands of clones, around 89% found once. What was sequenced was PBMCs or T cells enriched from blood (not recorded which). The rearrangement uses TRBV9 and TRBJ1-1; TRBD1 is a possible D gene (6 bases). The receptor was derived from a woman aged 25 to 45 who had recovered from COVID-19. CDR3 coding DNA: TGTGCCAGCAGCGTAGGGCAGGGGCGGACTGAAGCTTTCTTT. This encodes CASSVGQGRTEAFF. The full variable domain, with the rest looked up from reference TRBV9 and TRBJ1-1, is DSGVTQTPKHLITATGQRVTLRCSPRSGDLSVYWYQQSLDQGLQFLIQYYNGEERAKGNILERFSAQQFPDLHSELNLSSLELGDSALYFCASSVGQGRTEAFFGQGTRLTVV.